The source of this T cell receptor beta chain is a study of cytomegalovirus exposure and HLA in healthy donors. On the study more broadly: Out of 398 genotyped donors, about 84% belonged to the Caucasian-associated ancestry cluster.

Study-wide points: Investigators reported under 200 TCR beta chains as tied to cytomegalovirus. A later analysis found that most CMV-associated TCR beta chains appeared HLA-restricted. Follow-up analysis later connected one missense variant in DCLRE1C with trimming of TCR beta V- and J-genes.

This clone appeared once. Antigen unknown. V was pared by 5 bases and J by 5 bases, with 8 bases of the junction left unmatched. Germline V gene sequence: CDR1 SEHNR, CDR2 FQNEAQ (reference sequence). This CDR3 is built from 15 residues. PCR employed 60 Vbeta and 13 Jbeta primers. The data were produced by immunoSEQ multiplex PCR, yet TCRdb's version contains in-frame clones alone and is incomplete. The sample consists of over 65,000 clones, less than 80% of them appearing once. The TCR originated in a woman aged 40 to 50 in good health and CMV-seronegative. The chain has TRBV7-9 and TRBJ1-1, with 10 bases fitting TRBD1. Sequencing was carried out using PBMCs. The CDR3 bases are TGTGCCAGCAGCCCCCCCGGACAGGGGGGAACTGAAGCTTTCTTT. It encodes CASSPPGQGGTEAFF.